The 26 T cell receptor beta chains below were found in one sample sequenced in a study of early T cells in non-severe SARS-CoV-2 infection. TCRdb redid the calling of the 5' RACE reads with MiXCR, one entry per CDR3 protein. Of 95,000 to 110,000 distinct CDR3 sequences listed, over 8.5% were seen once; the top ten hold roughly 8%. Specimen: whole blood. These receptors originate from an adult who was a healthcare worker with PCR-confirmed SARS-CoV-2 infection or an uninfected control (not recorded which).

For this clonotype: A much larger clonotype is one base distant, so this may be a read error. This chain links TRBV20-1 with TRBJ2-5, with 7 bases identical to TRBD2. Germline V gives CDR1 DFQATT, CDR2 SNEGSKA (reference sequence). The CDR3 is made up of 16 amino acids. The CDR3 bases are TGCAGAGCTAGCGGTCCGAGTGCGGGAGCATTGGAGACCCAGTACTTC. Amino acid sequence: CRASGPSAGALETQYF.

There are many counts of this clonotype. As DNA, the CDR3 is TGTGCCACCAGTGATTTTTCGGCTAGCGCTCTGGCCGGGGAGCTGTTTTTT. Its translation is CATSDFSASALAGELFF. This sequence joins TRBV24-1 and TRBJ2-2; tentative D call: TRBD2 (6 bases). The CDR3 contains 17 residues. Deletions cut 1 base from V and 6 bases from J, with 17 bases between. Germline CDR1 KGHDR, CDR2 SFDVKD.

In this sample, this clonotype turned up a few times. The chain carries TRBV7-2 and TRBJ2-1; D not certain. V was pared by 5 bases and J by 5 bases, with 13 bases between. CDR3 size: 14 residues. The germline CDR1 and CDR2 sequences are SGHTA and FQGNSA. Written as DNA, the CDR3 is TGTGCCAGCAGCCTCGCTGGTTCAGACAATGAGCAGTTCTTC. Protein product: CASSLAGSDNEQFF.

This clonotype was observed at least ten times. CDR3 residues: CASSFSSGGVQETQYF. The CDR3 DNA follows: TGTGCCAGCAGCTTTTCCAGCGGCGGGGTCCAAGAGACCCAGTACTTC. The chain recombines TRBV7-8 with TRBJ2-5, with D possibly matching TRBD2 (6 bases). V was trimmed by 3 bases and J by 1 base, leaving 15 bases between them. The CDR3 totals 16 residues. Germline V gene lookup returns CDR1 SGHVS and CDR2 FQNEAQ.

The chain couples TRBV28 to TRBJ2-5; D not certain. This CDR3 is 14 amino acids long. With 7 bases removed from V and 3 bases from J, the gap between germline ends came to 15 bases. The germline CDR1 and CDR2 sequences are MDHEN and SYDVKM. CDR3 residues: CASTRGIPKETQYF. The CDR3 DNA sequence: TGTGCCAGCACCCGTGGGATCCCGAAAGAGACCCAGTACTTC.

This clonotype came up many times. The CDR3 here is CASSYGATSYEQYF. DNA of the CDR3: TGCGCCAGCAGCTACGGGGCCACGTCCTACGAGCAGTACTTC. The chain recombines TRBV4-1 with TRBJ2-7; either TRBD1 or TRBD2 may fit D (5 bases each). V was clipped by 5 bases and J by 1 base, with 12 bases between them. The V gene's germline CDR1 is MGHRA and CDR2 YSYEKL. The CDR3 is made up of 14 amino acids.

This clonotype was observed many times. This sequence joins TRBV28 and TRBJ2-7; 8 nucleotides align to TRBD2. The CDR3 covers 14 residues. Germline V gene sequence: CDR1 MDHEN, CDR2 SYDVKM. V trimming: 4 bases; J trimming: 3 bases; junction bases outside the gene matches: 5. The CDR3, as DNA: TGTGCCAGCAGTTCGGGGGGGAGAAGCTACGAGCAGTACTTC. It specifies CASSSGGRSYEQYF.

Many counts were recorded for this clonotype. J is TRBJ2-1 and V is TRBV12-3 or TRBV12-4, with a tentative D call TRBD2 (5 bases). This CDR3 contains 12 residues. Trimming removed 3 bases from V and 5 bases from J, with 5 bases in between. This CDR3 reads CASSLRDNEQFF. The CDR3 coding sequence is TGTGCCAGCAGTTTGCGGGACAATGAGCAGTTCTTC.

The chain has TRBV7-3 and TRBJ2-6; D remains unclear. This CDR3 region has 14 residues. The ends were cut back, 0 bases at V and 9 bases at J, with 9 bases in the middle. CDR1 is SGHTA, CDR2 FQGTGA, per germline. The CDR3 DNA reads as TGTGCCAGCAGCTTAACCCGTGGAAACAACGTCCTGACTTTC. It specifies CASSLTRGNNVLTF.

This clonotype has more than one count but fewer than ten. V and J are TRBV19 and TRBJ1-5; D may be TRBD1 (5 bases). The germline V and J ends were trimmed by 3 bases and 1 base, with 10 bases remaining between them. The CDR3 spans 15 residues. Germline assignment: CDR1 LNHDA and CDR2 SQIVND (reference sequence). The chain's CDR3 is CASSIPRESNQPQHF. The CDR3 DNA reads TGTGCCAGTAGTATTCCCAGGGAAAGCAATCAGCCCCAGCATTTT.

Of note for this clonotype: A much larger clonotype is one base distant, so this may be a read error. This sequence joins TRBV7-9 and TRBJ2-1, with unresolved D. Germline CDR1 is SEHNR and CDR2 is FQNEAQ (reference sequence). The CDR3 has 15 residues. This CDR3 is CASSSRQRTYNERFF. CDR3 in DNA: TGTGCCAGCAGCTCGAGGCAACGGACCTACAATGAGCGGTTCTTC.

This clonotype was observed a few times. The rearrangement links TRBV11-2 to TRBJ2-5, with D possibly called TRBD1 or TRBD2 (5 bases each). Germline CDR1 SGHAT, CDR2 FQNNGV. The V gene lost 2 bases and the J gene lost 2 bases, with 18 bases spanning the gap. This CDR3 has 17 amino acids. The CDR3 is CASSLRRRRGVQETQYF. In DNA form, the CDR3 reads TGTGCCAGCAGCTTACGGCGCAGACGAGGGGTACAAGAGACCCAGTACTTC.

This clonotype occurred a few times. J is TRBJ2-2 and V is TRBV3-1; D ambiguous. V shed 6 bases and J shed 6 bases, with 5 bases lying between them. CDR1 is LGHDT, CDR2 YNNKEL, per germline (reference sequence). The CDR3 extends over 11 amino acids. CDR3 sequence: CASRVSGELFF. The CDR3 bases are TGTGCCAGCAGGGTTTCCGGGGAGCTGTTTTTT. The complete variable domain, with remaining parts taken from reference TRBV3-1 and TRBJ2-2, reads DTAVSQTPKYLVTQMGNDKSIKCEQNLGHDTMYWYKQDSKKFLKIMFSYNNKELIINETVPNRFSPKSPDKAHLNLHINSLELGDSAVYFCASRVSGELFFGEGSRLTVL.

Many counts were recorded for this clonotype. V and J are TRBV23-1 and TRBJ2-7; the match to TRBD1 covers 9 bases. TRBV23-1 is identified as an open reading frame with a role that is uncertain. The CDR3 totals 17 residues. V was pared by 8 bases and J by 3 bases, with 17 bases of the junction left unmatched. The CDR3, as DNA: TGCGCCAGCCGACGGGACAGGGAGCCCCCGGCCCACTACGAGCAGTACTTC. As protein: CASRRDREPPAHYEQYF.

The chain recombines TRBV12-3 or TRBV12-4 with TRBJ2-3, with 9 bases aligning to TRBD1. The V gene end was trimmed by 6 bases and the J gene end by 1 base; junction bases not matched to a gene: 5. CDR3 size: 15 residues. The CDR3 DNA sequence: TGTGCCAGCAGCCACAGGGGGCTGGGCACAGATACGCAGTATTTT. It specifies CASSHRGLGTDTQYF.

The chain's CDR3 is CASSRADPNEQFF. The CDR3 bases are TGCGCCAGCAGCAGGGCAGATCCCAATGAGCAGTTCTTC. This chain links TRBV4-1 with TRBJ2-1; D remains ambiguous. The germline V gene has CDR1 MGHRA and CDR2 YSYEKL. This CDR3 contains 13 residues. V lost 5 bases and J lost 6, with 11 bases in between.

The chain has TRBV7-2 and TRBJ2-1; D is perhaps TRBD1 or TRBD2 (6 bases each). Germline CDR1 SGHTA, CDR2 FQGNSA. V gave up 3 bases and J gave up 10 bases, with 10 bases separating them. CDR3 length: 12 residues. The CDR3 DNA is TGTGCCAGCAGCTTTCGGGGGCTGGAGCAGTTCTTC. Translating it yields CASSFRGLEQFF. Together with reference TRBV7-2 and TRBJ2-1, the CDR3 gives the full variable domain: GAGVSQSPSNKVTEKGKDVELRCDPISGHTALYWYRQSLGQGLEFLIYFQGNSAPDKSGLPSDRFSAERTGGSVSTLTIQRTQQEDSAVYLCASSFRGLEQFFGPGTRLTVL.

This clonotype was detected only a few times. The genes are TRBV5-1 and TRBJ1-2; no firm D call. Germline CDR1 reads SGHRS; CDR2 reads YFSETQ. Trimming removed 1 base at V and 8 bases at J, with 9 bases between. This CDR3 contains 12 residues. CDR3 amino acids: CASSLIRWGYTF. CDR3 DNA: TGCGCCAGCAGCTTGATCCGTTGGGGCTACACCTTC.

The table lists this clonotype with a few counts. This sequence joins TRBV18 and TRBJ2-1; TRBD1 might be the D (5 bases). CDR3 size: 19 residues. CDR1 is KGHSH, CDR2 LQKENI, per germline. V dropped 4 bases and J dropped 0 bases, with 22 bases sitting between them. The CDR3 bases are TGTGCCAGCTCACGTTATTCCAGGGCCCCTTTTCGCTCCTACAATGAGCAGTTCTTC. Its protein product is CASSRYSRAPFRSYNEQFF.

This clonotype occurred many times. This chain connects TRBV24-1 to TRBJ1-3; D is ambiguous. The CDR3 has 12 residues. Germline V gives CDR1 KGHDR, CDR2 SFDVKD. V was shortened by 7 bases and J by 2 bases, with 5 bases between the two germline ends. CDR3 in amino acids: CATSSTGNTIYF. DNA for the CDR3: TGTGCCACCAGCAGCACTGGAAACACCATATATTTT.

This sequence joins TRBV28 and TRBJ1-4; D is unresolved. The CDR3 extends over 14 amino acids. The V and J ends lost 6 bases and 8 bases respectively, with 16 bases between them. Germline V gene data show CDR1 as MDHEN and CDR2 as SYDVKM. In nucleotides, the CDR3 is TGTGCCAGCAGCCCCACGGACTTTCAGGAAAAACTGTTTTTT. Its translation: CASSPTDFQEKLFF.

This chain connects TRBV20-1 to TRBJ1-2; D is perhaps TRBD1 (5 bases). Between the trimmed V and J ends, which lost 5 bases and 6 bases, there was a span of 10 bases. Germline values: CDR1 DFQATT, CDR2 SNEGSKA (reference sequence). This CDR3 region has 11 residues. The CDR3 here is CSAQGLNGYTF. The CDR3 DNA is TGCAGTGCTCAGGGACTGAATGGCTACACCTTC.

This clonotype has a count of ten or more. The chain couples TRBV2 to TRBJ2-1; TRBD2 matches 10 bases. The germline gives CDR1 SNHLY, CDR2 FYNNEI. The length of the CDR3 is 17 residues. The V and J ends lost 7 bases and 2 bases, in that order; junction bases with no gene match: 11. In DNA form, the CDR3 reads TGTGCCAGCACTCCCTCGGGTACTAGCGGGACCTACAATGAGCAGTTCTTC. Residues: CASTPSGTSGTYNEQFF.

This clonotype was detected many times. The V and J genes are TRBV28 and TRBJ2-5; TRBD1 matches at 8 bases. The CDR3 runs to 15 residues. The V segment lost 4 bases and the J segment 5 bases; nucleotides outside the gene matches: 9. Looked up from germline, CDR1 is MDHEN and CDR2 is SYDVKM. The CDR3 nucleotides read TGTGCCAGCAGTTCGACAGGGGCGGAATCGGAGACCCAGTACTTC. Protein: CASSSTGAESETQYF.

V usage is TRBV5-3 and J usage is TRBJ2-3, with D unresolved. TRBV5-3 has ORF status, its function being uncertain. Deletions cut 4 bases from V and 2 bases from J, with 8 bases between. The length of the CDR3 is 13 residues. CDR3 sequence (DNA): TGTGCCAGAAGCCTTGAGAACACAGATACGCAGTATTTT. Protein product: CARSLENTDTQYF.

This chain connects TRBV28 to TRBJ2-5; tentative D call: TRBD1 (7 bases). The germline CDR1 and CDR2 sequences are MDHEN and SYDVKM. CDR3 length: 20 residues. Trimming took 3 bases from V and 0 from J, leaving 26 bases between them. The CDR3, as DNA: TGTGCCAGCAGTTTCGCCACAGTCTCGGTGACAGGGAGGAACCAAGAGACCCAGTACTTC. Residues: CASSFATVSVTGRNQETQYF.